A single sample gave rise to the 10 T cell receptor beta chains below, sequenced in a study of post-analysis software for immune sequencing data. Study outcomes and limitations: Patients carried 5 or 6 TRBV segments more frequently than controls did, and TRBV5-6, TRBV5-1 and TRBV20-1 were among them.

The antigens of these receptors remain unknown. Unique molecular identifiers were carried by the TCR beta cDNA libraries. TCRdb ran MiXCR on the PCR reads and lists one entry per CDR3 protein. In the table there are about 810,000 distinct CDR3 sequences, roughly 50% of which are singletons. The sequenced material came from blood. The receptors were gathered from a girl under 18 with multiple sclerosis.

The chain employs TRBV12-3 or TRBV12-4 and TRBJ2-1, with D possibly TRBD1 on 5 matching bases. V was shortened by 3 bases and J by 4 bases, with 13 bases between the two germline ends. There are 15 residues in the CDR3. The CDR3 loop reads CASSFRAGPYNEQFF. As DNA, the CDR3 is TGTGCCAGCAGTTTTAGGGCAGGGCCGTACAATGAGCAGTTCTTC.

This CDR3 reads CASSLGATRVNEQFF. The CDR3, as DNA: TGTGCCAGCAGCTTAGGGGCGACCCGGGTTAATGAGCAGTTCTTC. The chain links TRBV7-2 to TRBJ2-1; the D is unclear. CDR3 length: 15 residues. Trimming stripped 1 base from V and 7 bases from J, with 14 bases between. In germline, CDR1 is SGHTA, CDR2 FQGNSA.

This clonotype was counted a few times. V and J are TRBV29-1 and TRBJ1-5, with a weak D call TRBD1 (5 bases). In germline, CDR1 is SQVTM, CDR2 ANQGSEA. This CDR3 has 13 residues. V lost 1 base to trimming and J lost 11 bases, with 15 bases between them. CDR3 residues: CSVEVFGASTQHF. DNA of the CDR3: TGCAGCGTTGAAGTATTCGGGGCAAGTACCCAGCATTTT.

The chain has TRBV27 and TRBJ2-5; TRBD2 matches 8 bases. Germline CDR1 reads MNHEY; CDR2 reads SMNVEV (reference sequence). Unmatched junction bases numbered 13, after V lost 6 bases and J lost 4 bases. The CDR3 extends over 16 amino acids. Here the CDR3 DNA reads TGTGCCAGCAGCCCCGAGCGGGAGTTGAGGGGAGAGACCCAGTACTTC. It encodes CASSPERELRGETQYF.

The chain recombines TRBV6-5 with TRBJ1-2; TRBD1 aligns across 8 bases. The CDR3 is 15 residues long. The V and J ends lost 5 bases and 7 bases, in that order; junction bases with no gene match: 12. Germline CDR1 reads MNHEY; CDR2 reads SVGAGI. The DNA of the CDR3 is TGTGCCAGCAGTCCCCGGGAGACAGGGGTTTCTGGCTACACCTTC. As protein: CASSPRETGVSGYTF.

CDR3 DNA: TGCGCCAGCAGCCCCGGACAGGGCACTTACGTTGAGCAGTTCTTC. As protein: CASSPGQGTYVEQFF. This sequence joins TRBV5-1 and TRBJ2-1; 8 bases are shared with TRBD1. Per the germline V gene, CDR1 is SGHRS and CDR2 is YFSETQ. V lost 4 bases, J lost 9 bases, and 12 bases stayed unmatched. The CDR3 runs to 15 residues.

The CDR3 is CASSLDILGDSTDTQYF. In DNA form, the CDR3 reads TGTGCCAGCAGCCTGGACATACTGGGGGATAGCACAGATACGCAGTATTTT. The chain combines TRBV7-9 with TRBJ2-3; D tentatively fits TRBD1 or TRBD2 (5 bases each). The CDR3 runs 17 residues. The V end was cut by 5 bases, the J end by 0 bases, with 18 bases between. Germline assignment: CDR1 SEHNR and CDR2 FQNEAQ (reference sequence).

The table lists this clonotype with a few counts. This chain connects TRBV29-1 to TRBJ2-7; no clear D. The CDR3 length is 12 residues. Per germline, CDR1 SQVTM and CDR2 ANQGSEA. V was pared by 4 bases and J by 5 bases, with 12 bases between. CDR3 DNA: TGCAGCGTTGGAGCATGGGTCAACGAGCAGTACTTC. It translates to CSVGAWVNEQYF.

The rearrangement joins TRBV29-1 to TRBJ2-7; D gene ambiguous. Germline V gene data show CDR1 as SQVTM and CDR2 as ANQGSEA. The germline V and J ends were trimmed by 4 bases and 0 bases, with 7 bases remaining between them. The CDR3 is 12 amino acids. This chain's CDR3 is CSVASTSYEQYF. As DNA, the CDR3 is TGCAGCGTTGCCTCGACCTCCTACGAGCAGTACTTC.

Written as DNA, the CDR3 is TGCGCCAGCAGCTGGGACAGATCCTACGAGCAGTACTTC. Translating it yields CASSWDRSYEQYF. The J gene is TRBJ2-7, the V gene TRBV5-1; 7 nucleotides align to TRBD1. The CDR3 runs 13 residues. J lost 1 base, V lost 3 bases, and 1 base had no gene match. Per germline, CDR1 SGHRS and CDR2 YFSETQ.